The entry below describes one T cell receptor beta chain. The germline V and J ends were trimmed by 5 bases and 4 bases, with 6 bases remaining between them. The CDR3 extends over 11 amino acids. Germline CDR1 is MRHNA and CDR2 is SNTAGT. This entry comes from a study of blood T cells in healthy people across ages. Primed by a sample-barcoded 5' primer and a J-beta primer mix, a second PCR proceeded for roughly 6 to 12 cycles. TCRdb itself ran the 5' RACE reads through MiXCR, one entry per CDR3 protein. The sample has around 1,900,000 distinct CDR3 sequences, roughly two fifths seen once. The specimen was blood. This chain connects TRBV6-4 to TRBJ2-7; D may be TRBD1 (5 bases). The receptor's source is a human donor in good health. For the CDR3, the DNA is TGTGCCAGCAGTAGACAGTACGAGCAGTACGTC. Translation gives CASSRQYEQYV.